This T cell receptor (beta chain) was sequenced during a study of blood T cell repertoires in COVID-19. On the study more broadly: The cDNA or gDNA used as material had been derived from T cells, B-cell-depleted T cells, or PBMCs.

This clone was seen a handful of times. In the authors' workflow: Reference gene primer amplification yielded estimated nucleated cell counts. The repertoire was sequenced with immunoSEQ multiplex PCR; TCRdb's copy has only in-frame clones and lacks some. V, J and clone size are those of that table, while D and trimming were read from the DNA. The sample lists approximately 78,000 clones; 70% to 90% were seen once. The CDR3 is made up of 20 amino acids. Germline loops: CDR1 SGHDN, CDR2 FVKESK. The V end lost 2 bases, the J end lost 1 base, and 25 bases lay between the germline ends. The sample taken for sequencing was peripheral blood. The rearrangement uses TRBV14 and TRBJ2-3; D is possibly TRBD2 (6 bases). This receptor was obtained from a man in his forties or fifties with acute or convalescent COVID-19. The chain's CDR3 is CASSQRGMGGWWERTDTQYF. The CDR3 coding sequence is TGTGCCAGCAGCCAACGGGGCATGGGAGGCTGGTGGGAACGCACAGATACGCAGTATTTT.